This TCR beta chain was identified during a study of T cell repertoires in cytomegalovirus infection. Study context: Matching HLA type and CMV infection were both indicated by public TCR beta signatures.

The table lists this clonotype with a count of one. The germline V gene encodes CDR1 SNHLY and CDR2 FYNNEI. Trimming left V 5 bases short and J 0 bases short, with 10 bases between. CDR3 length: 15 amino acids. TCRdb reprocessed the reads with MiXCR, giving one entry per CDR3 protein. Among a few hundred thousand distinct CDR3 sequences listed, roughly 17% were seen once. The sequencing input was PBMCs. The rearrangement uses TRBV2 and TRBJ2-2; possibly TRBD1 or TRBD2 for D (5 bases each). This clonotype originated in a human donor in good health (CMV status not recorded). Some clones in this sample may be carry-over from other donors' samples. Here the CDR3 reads CASSRQGPNTGELFF. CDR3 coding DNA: TGTGCCAGCAGTCGGCAGGGACCGAACACCGGGGAGCTGTTTTTT.